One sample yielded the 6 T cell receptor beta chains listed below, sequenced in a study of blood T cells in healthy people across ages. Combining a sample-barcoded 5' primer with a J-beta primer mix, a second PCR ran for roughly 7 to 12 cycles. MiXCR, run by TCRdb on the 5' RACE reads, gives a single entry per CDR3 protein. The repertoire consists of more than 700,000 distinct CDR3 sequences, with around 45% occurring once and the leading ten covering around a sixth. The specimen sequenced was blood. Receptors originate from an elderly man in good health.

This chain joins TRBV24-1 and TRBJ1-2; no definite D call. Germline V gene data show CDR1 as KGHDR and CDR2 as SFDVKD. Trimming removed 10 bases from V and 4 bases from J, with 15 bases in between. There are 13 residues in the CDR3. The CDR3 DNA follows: TGTGCCACTGCTGAGAGGACGGGCTATGGCTACACCTTC. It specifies CATAERTGYGYTF.

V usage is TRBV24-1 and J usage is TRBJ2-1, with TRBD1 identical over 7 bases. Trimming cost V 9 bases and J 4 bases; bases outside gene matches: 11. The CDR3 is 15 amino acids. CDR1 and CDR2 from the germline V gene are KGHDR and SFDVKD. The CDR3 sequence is CATSHGPTGYNEQFF. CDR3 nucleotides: TGTGCCACCTCGCATGGTCCGACAGGGTACAATGAGCAGTTCTTC.

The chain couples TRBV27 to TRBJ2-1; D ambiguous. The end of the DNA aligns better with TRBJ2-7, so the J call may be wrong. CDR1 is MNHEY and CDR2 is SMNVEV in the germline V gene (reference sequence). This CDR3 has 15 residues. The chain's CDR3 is CASSFMGNSYNEQYF. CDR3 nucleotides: TGTGCCAGCAGTTTTATGGGCAATTCCTACAATGAGCAGTACTTC.

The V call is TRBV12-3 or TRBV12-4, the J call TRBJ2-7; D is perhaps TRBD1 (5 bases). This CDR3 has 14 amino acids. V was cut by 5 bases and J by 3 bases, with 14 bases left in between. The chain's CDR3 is CASSIQSQGYEQYF. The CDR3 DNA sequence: TGTGCCAGCAGTATACAATCCCAGGGCTACGAGCAGTACTTC.

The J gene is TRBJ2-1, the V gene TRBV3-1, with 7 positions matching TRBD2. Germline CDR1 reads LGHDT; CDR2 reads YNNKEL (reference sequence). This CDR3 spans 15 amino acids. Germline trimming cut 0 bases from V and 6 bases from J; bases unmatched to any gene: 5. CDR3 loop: CASSQDTRETNEQFF. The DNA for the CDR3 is TGTGCCAGCAGCCAAGATACGCGGGAGACCAATGAGCAGTTCTTC.

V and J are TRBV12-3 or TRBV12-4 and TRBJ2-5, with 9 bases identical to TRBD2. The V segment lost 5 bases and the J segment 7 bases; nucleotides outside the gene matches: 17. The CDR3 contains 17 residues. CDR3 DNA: TGTGCCAGCAGTCCCTCCTACGCTAGCGGGATTAAAGGGACCCAGTACTTC. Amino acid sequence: CASSPSYASGIKGTQYF.